This record looks at one T cell receptor (beta chain) sequence and its context. Its antigen remains unidentified. TCRdb's table, derived via immunoSEQ multiplex PCR, lists solely in-frame clones and lacks some. The sample lists under 85,000 clones; 85% to 90% were seen once. The data are from a study of OX40 agonist ivuxolimab in advanced cancers. About the study: An agonistic anti-OX40 (CD134) antibody, ivuxolimab, was used to treat the patients. Study-level points and caveats: Part of the nonresponder group also had normalized T-cell clonal expansion that was low. CD8+ T cells (on average) carried more expanded clones than CD4+ T cells.

Trimming removed 1 base at V and 1 base at J, with 4 bases between. Per the germline V gene, CDR1 is KGHSH and CDR2 is LQKENI. The CDR3 sequence is 13 residues long. The rearrangement joins TRBV18 to TRBJ1-1; D unclear. The sequence derives from an adult with an advanced solid tumor such as melanoma, head and neck, liver or kidney cancer. Sequences were derived from CD4+ or CD8+ T cells sorted from blood, sampled in a trial of the OX40 agonist ivuxolimab. DNA of the CDR3: TGTGCCAGCTCACCACTGGGGAACACTGAAGCTTTCTTT. Translating it yields CASSPLGNTEAFF.